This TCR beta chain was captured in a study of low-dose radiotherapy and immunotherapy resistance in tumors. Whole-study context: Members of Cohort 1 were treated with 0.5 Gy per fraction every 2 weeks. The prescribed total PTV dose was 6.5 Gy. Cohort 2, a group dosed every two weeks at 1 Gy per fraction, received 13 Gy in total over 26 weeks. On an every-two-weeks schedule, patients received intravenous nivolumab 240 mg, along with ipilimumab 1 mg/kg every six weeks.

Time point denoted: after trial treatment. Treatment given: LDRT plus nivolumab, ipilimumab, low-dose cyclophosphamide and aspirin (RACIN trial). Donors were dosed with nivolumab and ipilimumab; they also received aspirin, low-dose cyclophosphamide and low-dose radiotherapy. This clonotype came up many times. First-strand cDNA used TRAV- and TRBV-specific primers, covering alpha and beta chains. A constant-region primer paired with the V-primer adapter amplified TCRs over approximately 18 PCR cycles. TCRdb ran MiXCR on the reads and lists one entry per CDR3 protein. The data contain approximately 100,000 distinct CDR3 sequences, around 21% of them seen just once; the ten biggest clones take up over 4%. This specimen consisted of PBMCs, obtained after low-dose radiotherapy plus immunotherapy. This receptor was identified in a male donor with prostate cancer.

The CDR3 region is CASSLGPGSTSYGYTF. The CDR3 DNA sequence: TGTGCCAGCAGCTTAGGCCCGGGATCAACTAGCTATGGCTACACCTTC. The V and J genes are TRBV13 and TRBJ1-2; D not certain. The CDR3 is 16 amino acids. Germline V gene lookup returns CDR1 PRHDT and CDR2 FYEKMQ (reference sequence). V lost 0 bases, J lost 4 bases, and 15 bases lay in between. The full variable domain, in which reference TRBV13 and TRBJ1-2 provide the parts outside the CDR3, is AAGVIQSPRHLIKEKRETATLKCYPIPRHDTVYWYQQGPGQDPQFLISFYEKMQSDKGSIPDRFSAQQFSDYHSELNMSSLELGDSALYFCASSLGPGSTSYGYTFGSGTRLTVV.